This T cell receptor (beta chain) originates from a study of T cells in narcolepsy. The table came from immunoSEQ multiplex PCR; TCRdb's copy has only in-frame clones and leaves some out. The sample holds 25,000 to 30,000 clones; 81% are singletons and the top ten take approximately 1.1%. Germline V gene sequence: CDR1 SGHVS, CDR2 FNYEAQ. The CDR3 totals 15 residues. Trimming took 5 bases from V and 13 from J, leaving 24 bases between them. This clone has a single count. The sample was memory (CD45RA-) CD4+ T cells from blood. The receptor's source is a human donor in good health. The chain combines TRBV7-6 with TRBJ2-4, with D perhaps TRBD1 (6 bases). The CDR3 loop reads CASSRLAGALAFQYF. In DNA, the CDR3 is TGTGCCAGCAGCCGACTCGCAGGGGCCCTCGCTTTCCAGTACTTC.